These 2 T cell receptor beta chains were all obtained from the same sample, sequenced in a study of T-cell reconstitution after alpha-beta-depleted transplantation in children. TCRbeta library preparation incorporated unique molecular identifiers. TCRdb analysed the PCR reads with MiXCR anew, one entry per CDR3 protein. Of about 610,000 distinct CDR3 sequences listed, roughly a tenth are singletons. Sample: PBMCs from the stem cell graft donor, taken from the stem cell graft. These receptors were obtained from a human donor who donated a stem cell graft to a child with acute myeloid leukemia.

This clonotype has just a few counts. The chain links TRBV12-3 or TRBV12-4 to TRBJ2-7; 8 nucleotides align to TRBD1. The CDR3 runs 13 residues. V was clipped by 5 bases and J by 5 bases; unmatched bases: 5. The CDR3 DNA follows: TGTGCCAGCAGTGAGGACAGGGACCACGAGCAGTACTTC. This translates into CASSEDRDHEQYF.

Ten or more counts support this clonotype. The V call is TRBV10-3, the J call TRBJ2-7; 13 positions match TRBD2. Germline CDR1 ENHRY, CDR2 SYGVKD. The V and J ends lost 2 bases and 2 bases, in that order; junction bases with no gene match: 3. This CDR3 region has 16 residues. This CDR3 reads CAISETGTSGTYEQYF. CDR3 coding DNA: TGTGCCATCAGTGAGACCGGGACTAGCGGGACCTACGAGCAGTACTTC.